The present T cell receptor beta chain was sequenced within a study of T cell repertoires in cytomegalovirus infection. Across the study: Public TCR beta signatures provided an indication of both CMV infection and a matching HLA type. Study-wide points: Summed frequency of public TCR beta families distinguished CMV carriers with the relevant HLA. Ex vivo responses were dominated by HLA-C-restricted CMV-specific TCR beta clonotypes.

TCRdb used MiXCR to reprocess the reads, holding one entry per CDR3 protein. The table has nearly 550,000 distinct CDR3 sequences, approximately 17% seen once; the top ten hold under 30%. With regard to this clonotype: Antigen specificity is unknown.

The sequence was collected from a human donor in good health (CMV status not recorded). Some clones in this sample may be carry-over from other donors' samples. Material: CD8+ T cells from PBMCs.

This CDR3 is CASSAGHPVFYGYTF. The CDR3 DNA is TGTGCCAGCAGCGCGGGACACCCCGTCTTCTATGGCTACACCTTC. This sequence joins TRBV5-6 and TRBJ1-2, with D possibly being TRBD1 (6 bases). Germline V gene data show CDR1 as SGHDT and CDR2 as YYEEEE. With 4 bases removed from V and 4 bases from J, the gap between germline ends came to 17 bases. The CDR3 runs to 15 residues.